These 32 T cell receptor beta chains were sequenced from one sample in a study of cytomegalovirus exposure and HLA in healthy donors. A multiplex PCR was run with 60 Vbeta primers and 13 Jbeta primers. Sequenced by immunoSEQ multiplex PCR; TCRdb stores in-frame clones only, minus some. The data contain 150,000 to 200,000 clones, around 83% of them singletons. The sample comprised PBMCs. Source of these receptors: a man aged 40-49 years in good health and CMV-seropositive.

V is TRBV9 and J is TRBJ2-1, with D possibly TRBD2 on 5 matching bases. This CDR3 is 14 amino acids long. Trimming stripped 4 bases from V and 9 bases from J, with 17 bases between. Germline V gives CDR1 SGDLS, CDR2 YYNGEE. The CDR3 spells CASSYLERDFEQFF. Here the CDR3 DNA reads TGTGCCAGCAGCTACCTAGAACGGGATTTTGAGCAGTTCTTC. The whole variable domain, filled in from reference TRBV9 and TRBJ2-1, reads DSGVTQTPKHLITATGQRVTLRCSPRSGDLSVYWYQQSLDQGLQFLIQYYNGEERAKGNILERFSAQQFPDLHSELNLSSLELGDSALYFCASSYLERDFEQFFGPGTRLTVL.

V is TRBV19 and J is TRBJ1-1; D unresolved. Trimming left V 5 bases short and J 0 bases short, with 7 bases between. CDR1 is LNHDA and CDR2 is SQIVND in the germline V gene (reference sequence). The CDR3 length is 13 residues. The CDR3 DNA is TGTGCCAGTAGTGCGTTAGTGAACACTGAAGCTTTCTTT. Its protein product is CASSALVNTEAFF. Supplemented by reference TRBV19 and TRBJ1-1, the full variable domain reads DGGITQSPKYLFRKEGQNVTLSCEQNLNHDAMYWYRQDPGQGLRLIYYSQIVNDFQKGDIAEGYSVSREKKESFPLTVTSAQKNPTAFYLCASSALVNTEAFFGQGTRLTVV.

The chain employs TRBV7-2 and TRBJ1-5; 10 nucleotides line up with TRBD1. CDR3 size: 17 residues. V shed 5 bases, J shed 0 bases, and the junction held 7 bases outside the gene matches. Germline assignment: CDR1 SGHTA and CDR2 FQGNSA. The CDR3 spells CASSTDRGPYSNQPQHF. CDR3 DNA sequence: TGTGCCAGCAGCACCGACAGGGGGCCTTATAGCAATCAGCCCCAGCATTTT. Full variable domain (rest looked up from reference TRBV7-2 and TRBJ1-5): GAGVSQSPSNKVTEKGKDVELRCDPISGHTALYWYRQSLGQGLEFLIYFQGNSAPDKSGLPSDRFSAERTGGSVSTLTIQRTQQEDSAVYLCASSTDRGPYSNQPQHFGDGTRLSIL.

This chain connects TRBV7-3 to TRBJ2-2; 10 nucleotides align to TRBD1. The germline gives CDR1 SGHTA, CDR2 FQGTGA. The J segment lost 1 base and the V segment lost 5 bases, leaving 4 bases of the junction unmatched. This CDR3 is built from 16 residues. The DNA for the CDR3 is TGTGCCAGCAGCCCGGGACAGGGGTTGAACACCGGGGAGCTGTTTTTT. Its protein is CASSPGQGLNTGELFF. Drawing the rest from reference TRBV7-3 and TRBJ2-2, the complete variable domain is GAGVSQTPSNKVTEKGKYVELRCDPISGHTALYWYRQSLGQGPEFLIYFQGTGAADDSGLPNDRFFAVRPEGSVSTLKIQRTERGDSAVYLCASSPGQGLNTGELFFGEGSRLTVL.

The chain combines TRBV6-6 with TRBJ1-1; unclear D gene. This CDR3 contains 12 residues. Trimming removed 10 bases from V and 0 bases from J, with 9 bases in between. CDR1 and CDR2 (germline): MNHNY, SVGAGI (reference sequence). The CDR3 DNA reads TGTGCCACCTCGGGGATGAACACTGAAGCTTTCTTT. Protein product: CATSGMNTEAFF.

The chain links TRBV2 to TRBJ2-1, with D tentatively TRBD2 (7 bases). This CDR3 contains 16 residues. Per the germline V gene, CDR1 is SNHLY and CDR2 is FYNNEI. The V gene lost 6 bases and the J gene lost 3 bases, with 18 bases spanning the gap. The CDR3 sequence is CASSAGGAGHYNEQFF. Written as DNA, the CDR3 is TGTGCCAGCAGCGCCGGGGGAGCGGGACACTACAATGAGCAGTTCTTC.

V usage is TRBV19 and J usage is TRBJ1-2; D not certain. Trimming pared 10 bases from V and 8 bases from J, leaving 17 bases between. The CDR3 spans 12 residues. In germline, CDR1 is LNHDA, CDR2 SQIVND (reference sequence). The CDR3 bases are TGTGCCACCCTGGACTTTTTTAGCGGCTACACCTTC. It encodes CATLDFFSGYTF. Full variable domain (rest looked up from reference TRBV19 and TRBJ1-2): DGGITQSPKYLFRKEGQNVTLSCEQNLNHDAMYWYRQDPGQGLRLIYYSQIVNDFQKGDIAEGYSVSREKKESFPLTVTSAQKNPTAFYLCATLDFFSGYTFGSGTRLTVV.

The chain joins TRBV5-1 to TRBJ1-2, with 8 bases fitting TRBD1. CDR3 length: 15 residues. Germline assignment: CDR1 SGHRS and CDR2 YFSETQ. Trimming took 4 bases from V and 0 from J; bases not matched to a gene: 5. The DNA of the CDR3 is TGCGCCAGCAGCCATGGACAGGGAACTAACTATGGCTACACCTTC. It is translated as CASSHGQGTNYGYTF. Full variable domain (outside the CDR3, taken from reference TRBV5-1 and TRBJ1-2): KAGVTQTPRYLIKTRGQQVTLSCSPISGHRSVSWYQQTPGQGLQFLFEYFSETQRNKGNFPGRFSGRQFSNSRSEMNVSTLELGDSALYLCASSHGQGTNYGYTFGSGTRLTVV.

The chain is built from TRBV9 and TRBJ2-5, with a tentative D call TRBD2 (5 bases). Germline loops: CDR1 SGDLS, CDR2 YYNGEE. V was shortened by 7 bases and J by 2 bases, with 12 bases between the two germline ends. The CDR3 contains 13 residues. In DNA form, the CDR3 reads TGTGCCAGCTCCCGGGGTTTTCAAGAGACCCAGTACTTC. This translates into CASSRGFQETQYF.

This clone was counted a single time. The chain couples TRBV6-1 to TRBJ2-1; possible D gene TRBD1, 5 bases. This CDR3 is 15 amino acids long. Looked up from germline, CDR1 is MNHNS and CDR2 is SASEGT. Deletions cut 3 bases from V and 1 base from J, with 10 bases between. CDR3 DNA sequence: TGTGCCAGCAGTGATAAGGGGTGGTCCTACAATGAGCAGTTCTTC. It specifies CASSDKGWSYNEQFF.

The V and J genes are TRBV19 and TRBJ2-1; D is uncertain. Trimming left V 0 bases short and J 5 bases short, with 11 bases between. Germline V gene sequence: CDR1 LNHDA, CDR2 SQIVND (reference sequence). The CDR3 has 15 residues. CDR3 loop: CASSIERRTHNEQFF. Here the CDR3 DNA reads TGTGCCAGTAGTATAGAAAGGAGAACTCACAATGAGCAGTTCTTC. Together with reference TRBV19 and TRBJ2-1, the CDR3 gives the full variable domain: DGGITQSPKYLFRKEGQNVTLSCEQNLNHDAMYWYRQDPGQGLRLIYYSQIVNDFQKGDIAEGYSVSREKKESFPLTVTSAQKNPTAFYLCASSIERRTHNEQFFGPGTRLTVL.

V is TRBV7-3 and J is TRBJ2-3; TRBD2 aligns across 8 bases. The CDR3 sequence is 15 residues long. CDR1 and CDR2 from the germline V gene are SGHTA and FQGTGA. V lost 3 bases to trimming and J lost 5 bases; unmatched junction nucleotides: 7. The CDR3 DNA is TGTGCCAGCAGCTTCGGGACTAGTTATGGAGATACGCAGTATTTT. The encoded protein is CASSFGTSYGDTQYF.

The V call is TRBV6-5, the J call TRBJ2-7; TRBD2 matches 8 bases. Looked up from germline, CDR1 is MNHEY and CDR2 is SVGAGI. The CDR3 spans 14 residues. Trimming at V came to 5 bases and at J to 5 bases, leaving 8 bases not matched to a gene. Here the CDR3 reads CASSPVTSADEQYF. CDR3 nucleotide sequence: TGTGCCAGCAGTCCAGTGACTAGCGCCGACGAGCAGTACTTC.

The V call is TRBV5-4, the J call TRBJ2-5, with D perhaps TRBD2 (5 bases). The end of the DNA is better explained by TRBJ2-7, so the J call may be wrong. This CDR3 contains 17 residues. Per the germline V gene, CDR1 is SGHNT and CDR2 is YYREEE (reference sequence). For the CDR3, the DNA is TGTGCCAGCAGCCCGACCCTCTTATCGGGGTCTCCGAGCGAGCAGTACTTC. It is translated as CASSPTLLSGSPSEQYF.

The gene calls are TRBV9 and TRBJ2-2, with 13 bases lining up with TRBD2. J lost 5 bases, V lost 0 bases, and 4 bases had no gene match. This CDR3 has 17 residues. Germline values: CDR1 SGDLS, CDR2 YYNGEE. CDR3 residues: CASSVASGLAGTGELFF. The CDR3 DNA is TGTGCCAGCAGCGTAGCTTCGGGACTAGCGGGGACCGGGGAGCTGTTTTTT.

The gene calls are TRBV29-1 and TRBJ1-2; no firm D call. Trimming pared 4 bases from V and 5 bases from J, leaving 14 bases between. The CDR3 runs 13 residues. Germline-derived CDR1 and CDR2 are SQVTM and ANQGSEA. The CDR3 nucleotides are TGCAGCGTTGTTTACACAGAGAAATATGGCTACACCTTC. Its protein is CSVVYTEKYGYTF.

The V and J genes are TRBV9 and TRBJ1-2, with unresolved D. The CDR3 has 16 amino acids. Germline assignment: CDR1 SGDLS and CDR2 YYNGEE. Deletions cut 0 bases from V and 4 bases from J, with 16 bases between. The CDR3 loop reads CASSVDPSGNPYGYTF. CDR3 DNA: TGTGCCAGCAGCGTAGACCCCAGCGGTAACCCCTATGGCTACACCTTC. The entire variable domain, with the rest obtained from reference TRBV9 and TRBJ1-2, is as follows: DSGVTQTPKHLITATGQRVTLRCSPRSGDLSVYWYQQSLDQGLQFLIQYYNGEERAKGNILERFSAQQFPDLHSELNLSSLELGDSALYFCASSVDPSGNPYGYTFGSGTRLTVV.

This sequence joins TRBV5-1 and TRBJ2-7; D is possibly TRBD2 (5 bases). With 0 bases removed from V and 2 bases from J, the gap between germline ends came to 15 bases. The V gene's germline CDR1 is SGHRS and CDR2 YFSETQ. This CDR3 spans 16 amino acids. The CDR3 spells CASSLGLAEYTYEQYF. The CDR3 DNA follows: TGCGCCAGCAGCTTGGGGCTAGCTGAATATACCTACGAGCAGTACTTC.

This clone came up once. The chain recombines TRBV29-1 with TRBJ2-4; no definite D call. The V gene lost 5 bases and the J gene lost 5 bases, with 13 bases spanning the gap. Germline CDR1 is SQVTM and CDR2 is ANQGSEA. This CDR3 is built from 13 residues. CDR3 in DNA: TGCAGCGTTATAGCTGCCCCCCAAAACATTCAGTACTTC. Translated, it gives CSVIAAPQNIQYF.

The chain carries TRBV7-9 and TRBJ2-4; no definite D call. The length of the CDR3 is 8 residues. Germline V gives CDR1 SEHNR, CDR2 FQNEAQ (reference sequence). V was clipped by 5 bases and J by 14 bases, with 4 bases between them. The CDR3 sequence is CASSPEYF. The CDR3 DNA sequence: TGTGCCAGCAGCCCAGAGTACTTC.

This clone has only one observation. This chain uses TRBV28 with TRBJ2-5; TRBD2 matches 11 bases. Trimming cost V 7 bases and J 11 bases; bases outside gene matches: 12. Germline V CDR1 and CDR2: MDHEN, SYDVKM. The CDR3 contains 14 residues. The CDR3 reads CASIERLAGGEQYF. As DNA, the CDR3 is TGTGCCAGCATCGAACGCCTAGCGGGAGGAGAGCAGTACTTC.

The CDR3, as DNA: TGTGCCAGCAGCGTTTCAGCGGGAGGGAACACCGGGGAGCTGTTTTTT. Its translation is CASSVSAGGNTGELFF. The rearrangement uses TRBV9 and TRBJ2-2; 9 nucleotides line up with TRBD2. Germline V gives CDR1 SGDLS, CDR2 YYNGEE. The CDR3 has 16 amino acids. Trimming cost V 2 bases and J 1 base; bases outside gene matches: 3.

J is TRBJ2-7 and V is TRBV5-5, with D possibly matching TRBD2 (6 bases). The V gene lost 2 bases and the J gene lost 4 bases, with 16 bases spanning the gap. The CDR3 extends over 15 amino acids. CDR1 and CDR2 from the germline V gene are SGHKS and YYEKEE (reference sequence). The CDR3 bases are TGTGCCAGCAGCTTATCACACCTAGCGTCATACGAGCAGTACTTC. This translates into CASSLSHLASYEQYF.

The rearrangement uses TRBV5-1 and TRBJ1-1; tentative D call: TRBD1 (6 bases). V lost 4 bases, J lost 4 bases, and 17 bases lay in between. Germline V gene lookup returns CDR1 SGHRS and CDR2 YFSETQ. This CDR3 has 15 residues. CDR3 nucleotides: TGCGCCAGCAGCGCGGGGGCCAAGCGGGGCACTGAAGCTTTCTTT. Translated: CASSAGAKRGTEAFF. Full variable domain (outside the CDR3, taken from reference TRBV5-1 and TRBJ1-1): KAGVTQTPRYLIKTRGQQVTLSCSPISGHRSVSWYQQTPGQGLQFLFEYFSETQRNKGNFPGRFSGRQFSNSRSEMNVSTLELGDSALYLCASSAGAKRGTEAFFGQGTRLTVV.

This clone was counted a single time. The chain couples TRBV5-1 to TRBJ1-1, with TRBD1 matching over 7 bases. The CDR3 totals 14 residues. V shed 2 bases and J 3 bases; nucleotides not matched to a gene: 4. Germline V gene lookup returns CDR1 SGHRS and CDR2 YFSETQ. CDR3 in amino acids: CASSLTGVDTEAFF. The DNA for the CDR3 is TGCGCCAGCAGCTTAACAGGGGTGGACACTGAAGCTTTCTTT. The full variable domain, in which reference TRBV5-1 and TRBJ1-1 provide the parts outside the CDR3, is KAGVTQTPRYLIKTRGQQVTLSCSPISGHRSVSWYQQTPGQGLQFLFEYFSETQRNKGNFPGRFSGRQFSNSRSEMNVSTLELGDSALYLCASSLTGVDTEAFFGQGTRLTVV.

This sequence joins TRBV2 and TRBJ2-3, with D uncertain. The CDR3 is 14 amino acids. Germline V lookup: CDR1 SNHLY, CDR2 FYNNEI. The ends were cut back, 4 bases at V and 0 bases at J, with 8 bases in the middle. The CDR3 nucleotides read TGTGCCAGCAGTGCACTCATCAGCACAGATACGCAGTATTTT. This codes for CASSALISTDTQYF.

The chain carries TRBV29-1 and TRBJ2-5, with D unresolved. Trimming shortened V by 4 bases and J by 5 bases, and 8 bases separated the two germline ends. Germline V gene sequence: CDR1 SQVTM, CDR2 ANQGSEA. This CDR3 contains 11 residues. CDR3 nucleotide sequence: TGCAGCGTTGGACTGGTGGAGACCCAGTACTTC. This translates into CSVGLVETQYF. The full variable domain, with the rest looked up from reference TRBV29-1 and TRBJ2-5, is SAVISQKPSRDICQRGTSLTIQCQVDSQVTMMFWYRQQPGQSLTLIATANQGSEATYESGFVIDKFPISRPNLTFSTLTVSNMSPEDSSIYLCSVGLVETQYFGPGTRLLVL.

The chain employs TRBV4-3 and TRBJ2-1; 8 nucleotides match TRBD2. Trimming took 0 bases from V and 6 from J; bases not matched to a gene: 4. The CDR3 extends over 15 amino acids. The germline CDR1 and CDR2 sequences are LGHNA and YSLEER. The CDR3 spells CASSQDLAGFNEQFF. CDR3 sequence (DNA): TGCGCCAGCAGCCAAGACTTAGCGGGGTTCAATGAGCAGTTCTTC.

The rearrangement links TRBV29-1 to TRBJ2-7, with TRBD2 matching 8 bases. V shed 4 bases, J shed 0 bases, and the junction held 5 bases outside the gene matches. CDR3 size: 14 residues. CDR1 and CDR2 (germline): SQVTM, ANQGSEA. CDR3 DNA sequence: TGCAGCGTTGCGGGGGCGGGAGGCTCCTACGAGCAGTACTTC. As protein: CSVAGAGGSYEQYF.

This clone came up once. The rearrangement uses TRBV5-6 and TRBJ1-1; possibly TRBD1 for D (5 bases). This CDR3 comprises 15 residues. The V and J ends lost 0 bases and 4 bases respectively, with 13 bases between them. Germline loops: CDR1 SGHDT, CDR2 YYEEEE. In nucleotides, the CDR3 is TGTGCCAGCAGCTTGGGACAGCTGATGGCCACTGAAGCTTTCTTT. Translated, it gives CASSLGQLMATEAFF. The full variable domain, in which reference TRBV5-6 and TRBJ1-1 provide the parts outside the CDR3, is DAGVTQSPTHLIKTRGQQVTLRCSPKSGHDTVSWYQQALGQGPQFIFQYYEEEERQRGNFPDRFSGHQFPNYSSELNVNALLLGDSALYLCASSLGQLMATEAFFGQGTRLTVV.

The chain recombines TRBV9 with TRBJ2-3, with 10 bases identical to TRBD1. This CDR3 is 15 amino acids long. J was trimmed by 2 bases and V by 3 bases; bases with no gene match: 3. Germline V CDR1 and CDR2: SGDLS, YYNGEE. The CDR3 DNA reads as TGTGCCAGCAGCGAGGGACAGGGGCACACAGATACGCAGTATTTT. Protein sequence: CASSEGQGHTDTQYF.

This CDR3 is CASRRISGIGETQYF. The CDR3 DNA follows: TGTGCCAGCAGACGTATTAGCGGGATCGGTGAGACCCAGTACTTC. The chain joins TRBV11-2 to TRBJ2-5, with TRBD2 matching 8 bases. The J segment lost 5 bases and the V segment lost 6 bases, leaving 11 bases of the junction unmatched. The CDR3 covers 15 residues. The germline V gene has CDR1 SGHAT and CDR2 FQNNGV.